Shown below are 10 T cell receptor beta chains from a single sample sequenced in a study of blood T cell repertoires in COVID-19. The assay was immunoSEQ multiplex PCR, and TCRdb's table has in-frame clones only and misses some. The table has 200,000 or so clones, 80% seen once. What was sequenced was PBMCs or T cells enriched from blood (not recorded which). These receptors all stem from a woman between 40 and 50 years old with acute COVID-19.

The chain joins TRBV2 to TRBJ2-5; D is possibly TRBD1 (6 bases). CDR1 and CDR2 (germline): SNHLY, FYNNEI. The CDR3 consists of 13 residues. Trimming took 6 bases from V and 1 from J, leaving 9 bases between them. As DNA, the CDR3 is TGTGCCAGCAGAAAGGACAGCCAAGAGACCCAGTACTTC. Protein product: CASRKDSQETQYF.

The chain is built from TRBV24-1 and TRBJ2-1; possibly TRBD2 for D (5 bases). Trimming stripped 3 bases from V and 6 bases from J, with 14 bases between. The CDR3 totals 15 residues. In germline, CDR1 is KGHDR, CDR2 SFDVKD. The CDR3 loop reads CATSDQVRTANEQFF. CDR3 sequence (DNA): TGTGCCACCAGTGATCAGGTGAGGACTGCCAATGAGCAGTTCTTC.

The chain couples TRBV5-4 to TRBJ2-5, with 7 bases fitting TRBD1. This CDR3 has 13 residues. V dropped 4 bases and J dropped 5; count of bases not matched to a gene: 5. Per the germline V gene, CDR1 is SGHNT and CDR2 is YYREEE (reference sequence). The chain's CDR3 is CASSQRQGETQYF. The CDR3 nucleotides are TGTGCCAGCAGCCAAAGACAGGGTGAGACCCAGTACTTC.

To note about this clone: This specimen includes other DNA sequences encoding the same CDR3. The chain links TRBV6-5 to TRBJ1-1; D possibly corresponds to TRBD1 (5 bases). The V end was cut by 2 bases, the J end by 5 bases, with 9 bases between. The CDR3 sequence is 13 residues long. The germline CDR1 and CDR2 sequences are MNHEY and SVGAGI. CDR3 region: CASSYGTVTEAFF. CDR3 DNA sequence: TGTGCCAGCAGTTACGGGACTGTGACTGAAGCTTTCTTT.

The chain links TRBV5-6 to TRBJ2-5; D remains ambiguous. Per germline, CDR1 SGHDT and CDR2 YYEEEE. Trimming removed 2 bases from V and 4 bases from J, with 9 bases in between. This CDR3 is built from 13 residues. DNA for the CDR3: TGTGCCAGCAGCTTTATGGGCAGAGAGACCCAGTACTTC. Translated, it gives CASSFMGRETQYF.

Worth noting for this clone: Other DNA sequences in the sample encode the same CDR3. This chain links TRBV7-9 with TRBJ2-5; 8 bases line up with TRBD1. CDR1 and CDR2 (germline): SEHNR, FQNEAQ (reference sequence). V gave up 5 bases and J gave up 5 bases; unmatched junction bases: 4. The CDR3 is 13 amino acids. CDR3 amino acids: CASSRTGRETQYF. The CDR3 nucleotides are TGTGCCAGCAGCCGGACAGGGAGGGAGACCCAGTACTTC. Based on the CDR3 plus reference TRBV7-9 and TRBJ2-5, the full variable domain is DTGVSQNPRHKITKRGQNVTFRCDPISEHNRLYWYRQTLGQGPEFLTYFQNEAQLEKSRLLSDRFSAERPKGSFSTLEIQRTEQGDSAMYLCASSRTGRETQYFGPGTRLLVL.

This clone has a single count. The V and J genes are TRBV7-4 and TRBJ2-5; maybe TRBD2 (5 bases). V gave up 5 bases and J gave up 2 bases, with 12 bases separating them. This CDR3 region has 14 residues. Per germline, CDR1 SGHVT and CDR2 SQSDAQ. CDR3 nucleotides: TGTGCCAGCAGCCCTTTCCAGCGGCAAGAGACCCAGTACTTC. This codes for CASSPFQRQETQYF. Full variable domain (rest looked up from reference TRBV7-4 and TRBJ2-5): GAGVSQSPRYKVAKRGRDVALRCDSISGHVTLYWYRQTLGQGSEVLTYSQSDAQRDKSGRPSGRFSAERPERSVSTLKIQRTEQGDSAVYLCASSPFQRQETQYFGPGTRLLVL.

CDR3 coding DNA: TGTGCCAGCAGCCTTGACAGGGTCACTGGAAACACCATATATTTT. Residues: CASSLDRVTGNTIYF. The genes are TRBV6-5 and TRBJ1-3; 7 positions match TRBD1. Germline CDR1 reads MNHEY; CDR2 reads SVGAGI. Trimming cost V 6 bases and J 2 bases; bases outside gene matches: 7. The CDR3 consists of 15 residues.

This chain connects TRBV5-4 to TRBJ2-1, with 13 nucleotides matching TRBD2. Germline lookup yields CDR1 SGHNT and CDR2 YYREEE (reference sequence). The CDR3 has 16 amino acids. V trimming: 3 bases; J trimming: 5 bases; junction bases outside the gene matches: 5. This CDR3 is CASSSGLAGVHNEQFF. The CDR3 region has the DNA TGTGCCAGCAGCTCTGGACTAGCGGGAGTCCACAATGAGCAGTTCTTC.

The J gene is TRBJ1-2, the V gene TRBV28, with D perhaps matching TRBD1 (5 bases). This CDR3 region has 13 residues. The V gene's germline CDR1 is MDHEN and CDR2 SYDVKM. The V and J ends lost 3 bases and 4 bases respectively, with 9 bases between them. CDR3 protein: CASSFPGFYGYTF. The CDR3, as DNA: TGTGCCAGCAGTTTTCCAGGGTTCTATGGCTACACCTTC.